This T cell receptor (beta chain) was captured in a study of cytomegalovirus exposure and HLA in healthy donors. Study-wide findings and caveats: TCR beta chains numbering 150 to 200 were designated cytomegalovirus-associated. Reported performance of the classifier showed diagnosis of cytomegalovirus status with high specificity and sensitivity.

With V trimmed by 1 base and J by 6 bases, 7 bases remained unmatched. This CDR3 contains 15 residues. CDR1 and CDR2 from the germline V gene are SGHRS and YFSETQ. Donors counted as nominally healthy when sampled, yet unrecorded immune exposures were likely. PCR amplification relied on 60 Vbeta primers (plus 13 Jbeta primers). The data were produced by immunoSEQ multiplex PCR, yet TCRdb's version contains in-frame clones alone and is incomplete. This sample carries about 200,000 clones, about 78% of them seen once, and the ten largest clones take less than 3%. Remarks on this clone: Its antigen is unknown.

This TCR was recovered from a woman between 25 and 40 years old in good health and CMV-seronegative. The rearrangement joins TRBV5-1 to TRBJ2-1; 7 bases line up with TRBD2. Specimen: PBMCs. The CDR3 DNA reads as TGCGCCAGCAGCTTGCAGCGGGGTGGGAGCAATGAGCAGTTCTTC. As protein: CASSLQRGGSNEQFF. Based on the CDR3 plus reference TRBV5-1 and TRBJ2-1, the full variable domain is KAGVTQTPRYLIKTRGQQVTLSCSPISGHRSVSWYQQTPGQGLQFLFEYFSETQRNKGNFPGRFSGRQFSNSRSEMNVSTLELGDSALYLCASSLQRGGSNEQFFGPGTRLTVL.